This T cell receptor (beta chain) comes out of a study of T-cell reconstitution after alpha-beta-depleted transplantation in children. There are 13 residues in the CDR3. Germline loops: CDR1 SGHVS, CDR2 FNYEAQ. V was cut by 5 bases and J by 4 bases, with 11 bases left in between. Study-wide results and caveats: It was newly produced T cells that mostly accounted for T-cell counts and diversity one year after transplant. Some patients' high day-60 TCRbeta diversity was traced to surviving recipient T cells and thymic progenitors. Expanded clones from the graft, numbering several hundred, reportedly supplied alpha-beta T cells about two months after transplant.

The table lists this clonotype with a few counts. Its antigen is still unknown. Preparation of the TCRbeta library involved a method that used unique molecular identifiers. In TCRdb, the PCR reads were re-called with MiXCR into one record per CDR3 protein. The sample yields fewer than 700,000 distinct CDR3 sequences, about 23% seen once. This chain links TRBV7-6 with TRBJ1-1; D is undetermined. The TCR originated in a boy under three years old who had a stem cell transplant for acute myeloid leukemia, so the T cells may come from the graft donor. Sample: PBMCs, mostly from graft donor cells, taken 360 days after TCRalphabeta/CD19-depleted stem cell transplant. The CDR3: CASSALGRTEAFF. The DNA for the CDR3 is TGTGCCAGCAGCGCCCTAGGACGCACTGAAGCTTTCTTT.